A selection of T cell receptor beta chains follows, all from one sample in a study of blood T cells in healthy people across ages. TCRdb re-called the 5' RACE reads with MiXCR, one entry per CDR3 protein. The sample shows 850,000 to 1,300,000 distinct CDR3 sequences, over 35% of them seen only once. Sequencing was carried out using blood. Receptors were obtained from a woman aged 55-69 years in good health. CDR3s include the opening cysteine and the closing phenylalanine or tryptophan. A D gene is named only where the DNA matches it firmly. For some rows the clone size is stated as once, few or many, or as a class when expanded; others skip it.

CDR3nt	CDR3aa	d_gene	abundance	v_gene	j_gene
TGTGCCAGCAGCGCGACCTCAGCCACAGATACGCAGTATTTT	CASSATSATDTQYF	NA	NA	TRBV9	TRBJ2-3
TGTGCCAGCAGCCAAGATCTTCGGGCAGGGGAGGGCTACACCTTC	CASSQDLRAGEGYTF	NA	NA	TRBV3-1	TRBJ1-2
TGTGCCACCAGCAGAGATCTGCGGGTCTATGGCTACACCTTC	CATSRDLRVYGYTF	NA	NA	TRBV15	TRBJ1-2
TGTGCCACCAGTGACCACTCAGGACGAGGTGTTGAGGATACGCAGTATTTT	CATSDHSGRGVEDTQYF	NA	NA	TRBV24-1	TRBJ2-3
TGCGCCAGCAGCCCCCTCCCTCTAGCGGTACCCTACAATGAGCAGTACTTC	CASSPLPLAVPYNEQYF	TRBD2	once	TRBV4-1	TRBJ2-5
TGTGCCAGCAGTTCATGGGACAGCACAGATACGCAGTATTTT	CASSSWDSTDTQYF	NA	many	TRBV28	TRBJ2-3
TGTGCCATCGGAACACCAAACCAAGGGAACACTGAAGCTTTCTTT	CAIGTPNQGNTEAFF	NA	NA	TRBV10-3	TRBJ1-1
TGTGCCAGCAGTGAAGGGGACAGGACTTACAATGAGCAGTACTTC	CASSEGDRTYNEQYF	TRBD1	few	TRBV6-1	TRBJ2-7
TGTGCCAGCGGGGACACGAGCACAGATACGCAGTATTTT	CASGDTSTDTQYF	NA	few	TRBV5-6	TRBJ2-3
TGTGCCAGCAGCTCCCCTCCGGACATTCAGTACTTC	CASSSPPDIQYF	NA	few	TRBV7-9	TRBJ2-4
TGTGCCAGCAGTCGAATAGGCGGGACTAGCTCCCCAAGGGAGACCCAGTACTTC	CASSRIGGTSSPRETQYF	TRBD2	NA	TRBV6-1	TRBJ2-5
TGTGCCATCAGCCGGGAGGGCACAGATACGCAGTATTTT	CAISREGTDTQYF	TRBD2	NA	TRBV10-3	TRBJ2-3
TGCGCCAGCAGCTTGAAGGCGGCGGGACACAATGAGCAGTTCTTC	CASSLKAAGHNEQFF	NA	few	TRBV5-1	TRBJ2-1
TGTGCCATCAGTGAGCTGTCTAGCGGGAACAATGAGCAGTACTTC	CAISELSSGNNEQYF	TRBD2	few	TRBV10-3	TRBJ2-7
TGCAGTGCTGGGACTCTACACCAAGAGACCCAGTACTTC	CSAGTLHQETQYF	NA	NA	TRBV20-1	TRBJ2-5
TGTGCCAGCAGTTTAACGTCAGCTCATCAGCCCCAGCATTTT	CASSLTSAHQPQHF	NA	few	TRBV12-3/TRBV12-4	TRBJ1-5
TGTGCCAGCAGTTCCGTTGGTGGGGGTATCACAGATACGCAGTATTTT	CASSSVGGGITDTQYF	NA	NA	TRBV27	TRBJ2-3
TGTGCCAGCAGCCCCCGTCGGGTCCTAGCGACTCCGGCGGATGAGCAGTTCTTC	CASSPRRVLATPADEQFF	NA	NA	TRBV13	TRBJ2-1
TGCAGTGCTCAGTGGGTCGGGGCTAGCACAGATACGCAGTATTTT	CSAQWVGASTDTQYF	NA	NA	TRBV20-1	TRBJ2-3
TGTGCCAGCAGCGTAGCAGCGGACAGTCCAGATACGCAGTATTTT	CASSVAADSPDTQYF	NA	NA	TRBV9	TRBJ2-3
TGTGCCAGCAGCCAAGGGGGCGGAAGCTCCTATAATTCACCCCTCCACTTT	CASSQGGGSSYNSPLHF	NA	few	TRBV3-1	TRBJ1-6
TGTGCCAGCAGTGCACAGGGGTCACCGCCCCAGCATTTT	CASSAQGSPPQHF	TRBD1	NA	TRBV6-6	TRBJ1-5
TGTGCCAGCAGTGGAGGGGGAGGGGGCGGACTTTCAACTCCTCTTTACGAGCAGTACTTC	CASSGGGGGGLSTPLYEQYF	NA	NA	TRBV2	TRBJ2-7
TGTGCCAGCAGCCAGCAGGCCGCCGCCTATGGCTACACCTTC	CASSQQAAAYGYTF	NA	NA	TRBV14	TRBJ1-2
TGTGCCATCAGTGAGTCGATTGACACCAGCACAGATACGCAGTATTTT	CAISESIDTSTDTQYF	NA	many	TRBV10-3	TRBJ2-3
TGTGCCAGCAGTTCCCTTCAGGGGGCCGGGGAGACCCAGTACTTC	CASSSLQGAGETQYF	TRBD1	few	TRBV28	TRBJ2-5
TGCAGCGTACCCTCCCGGAGAGGGTACGAGCAGTACTTC	CSVPSRRGYEQYF	NA	NA	TRBV29-1	TRBJ2-7
TGCAGCGTTCGTCCCGGGACAGGGTCCAATGAGCAGTTCTTC	CSVRPGTGSNEQFF	TRBD1	NA	TRBV29-1	TRBJ2-1
TGCAGCGCCACCGGGACAGGGGGCGGGGAGCTGTTTTTT	CSATGTGGGELFF	TRBD1	once	TRBV29-1	TRBJ2-2
TGTGCCAGCAGCCAATGGAGCCCAGACTACGAGCAGTACTTC	CASSQWSPDYEQYF	NA	NA	TRBV3-1	TRBJ2-7
TGTGCCACCAGCAGGGCCCGAGGGGGTCAAGAGACCCAGTACTTC	CATSRARGGQETQYF	NA	few	TRBV15	TRBJ2-5
TGTGCCAGCAGCGTATCGGGTACCCTCCAAGAGACCCAGAACTTC	CASSVSGTLQETQNF	NA	once	TRBV9	TRBJ2-5
TGTGCCAGCAACGGGGGACTTTCCCACGAGCAGTACTTC	CASNGGLSHEQYF	NA	NA	TRBV2	TRBJ2-7
TGTGCCAGCTCATATGGCAGGGTGGGGAACACTGAAGCCTTCTTT	CASSYGRVGNTEAFF	NA	NA	TRBV18	TRBJ1-1
TGTGCCAGCAGCCAAGCTGCGGGAGGGCGTCGAGAGCAGTACTTC	CASSQAAGGRREQYF	TRBD2	NA	TRBV3-1	TRBJ2-5
TGTGCCAGCAGAACAGTAGCCTCGAACGTCCTGACTTTC	CASRTVASNVLTF	NA	many	TRBV28	TRBJ2-6
TGCGCCAGCAGCTCGCACCACGGACTAGCGGGAGTTTACAATGAGCAGTTCTTC	CASSSHHGLAGVYNEQFF	TRBD2	NA	TRBV4-3	TRBJ2-1
TGTGCCAGCAGTCCTGCGGGACAGCTCACGGGTTACGAGCAGTACTTC	CASSPAGQLTGYEQYF	NA	few	TRBV27	TRBJ2-7
TGCGCCAGCAGCTCCAGGGACACCTTCTCCTACGAGCAGTACTTC	CASSSRDTFSYEQYF	NA	NA	TRBV4-1	TRBJ2-7
TGTGCCAGCGGTCTCGAGGGGTTGGACCCACCCCTCCACTTT	CASGLEGLDPPLHF	NA	NA	TRBV28	TRBJ1-6
TGTGCCATCAGGAGGACAGGGGAGATCGAGACCCAGTACTTC	CAIRRTGEIETQYF	TRBD1	NA	TRBV10-3	TRBJ2-5
TGCGCCATCAGTGAAGGTTTGGCTTTCTTGTACTTC	CAISEGLAFLYF	NA	NA	TRBV10-1	TRBJ2-5
TGTGCCAGCAGCGCACAGGCGAACACTGAAGCTTTCTTT	CASSAQANTEAFF	NA	NA	TRBV9	TRBJ1-1
TGTGCCAGCTCACCACTCTTTCAGCGGGAATACAATGAGCAGTTCTTC	CASSPLFQREYNEQFF	TRBD2	few	TRBV18	TRBJ2-1
TGTGCCAGCACCTCCGCAGGGCGGGACACTGAAGCTTTCTTT	CASTSAGRDTEAFF	NA	NA	TRBV25-1	TRBJ1-1
TGCAGCGTCCCGGGTCACCCGGGGTCCTACGAGCAGTACTTC	CSVPGHPGSYEQYF	NA	few	TRBV29-1	TRBJ2-7
TGTGCCAGCAGCTTTGACAGGGAGGTAAGGGAGCAGTTCTTC	CASSFDREVREQFF	NA	NA	TRBV11-3	TRBJ2-1
TGTGCCAGCAGTGAAGCTAGGACGAGATATCAGCCCCAGCATTTT	CASSEARTRYQPQHF	NA	few	TRBV6-1	TRBJ1-5
TGTGCCAGCAGTTTTACAGGGGGCGAGGATGGCAACACCTTC	CASSFTGGEDGNTF	TRBD1	NA	TRBV28	TRBJ1-2
TGTGCCAGCAGTCCCAGGGGGTACAACTATGGCTACACCTTC	CASSPRGYNYGYTF	TRBD1	NA	TRBV7-6	TRBJ1-2
TGCAGTGCTGAGAGGCTAGCGGGAGGAGAGACCCAGTACTTC	CSAERLAGGETQYF	TRBD2	NA	TRBV20-1	TRBJ2-5
TGTGCCAGCAGCTTAGCACTCGGACAAGAGACCCAGTACTTC	CASSLALGQETQYF	NA	NA	TRBV7-6	TRBJ2-5
TGTGCCATCAGTGAGTCTGGGACAACACTCTACGAGCAGTACTTC	CAISESGTTLYEQYF	NA	NA	TRBV10-3	TRBJ2-7
TGCAGTGCTAGCCGGACAGGGAACACTGAAGCTTTCTTT	CSASRTGNTEAFF	TRBD1	NA	TRBV20-1	TRBJ1-1
TGTGCCATCAGTGAGGCGGGAGGGGGACAAGAGACCCAGTACTTC	CAISEAGGGQETQYF	TRBD2	few	TRBV10-3	TRBJ2-5
TGTGCCAGCGGTGTTGGTCAGCCCCAGCATTTT	CASGVGQPQHF	NA	NA	TRBV9	TRBJ1-5
TGTGCCAGCAGCGTAGAAAGCGGTGGGGTATACGAGCAGTACTTC	CASSVESGGVYEQYF	NA	NA	TRBV9	TRBJ2-7